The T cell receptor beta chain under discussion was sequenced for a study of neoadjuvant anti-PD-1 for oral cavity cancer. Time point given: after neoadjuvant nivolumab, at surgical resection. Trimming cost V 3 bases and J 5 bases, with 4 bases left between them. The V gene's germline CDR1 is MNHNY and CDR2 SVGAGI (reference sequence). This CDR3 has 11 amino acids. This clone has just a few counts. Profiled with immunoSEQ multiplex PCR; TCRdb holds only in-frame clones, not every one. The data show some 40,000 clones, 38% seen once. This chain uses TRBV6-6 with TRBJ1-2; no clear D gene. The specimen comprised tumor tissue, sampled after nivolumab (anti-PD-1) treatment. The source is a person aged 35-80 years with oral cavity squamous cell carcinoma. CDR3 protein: CASSYWYGYTF. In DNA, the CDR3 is TGTGCCAGCAGTTATTGGTATGGCTACACCTTC.